Reported below is one T cell receptor beta chain. A read error may account for a junction end that differs from germline. Using immunoSEQ multiplex PCR, the repertoire was profiled, and TCRdb retains in-frame clones only, with some absent. The data contain about 150,000 clones, under 85% of them singletons. The data were taken from a study of blood T cell repertoires in COVID-19. The overall study: Samples of COVID-19 (acute and convalescent) were obtained from the United States, Italy and Spain. Nucleic acid was either cDNA or gDNA, and it came from T cells, B-cell-depleted T cells, or PBMCs.

Enrolled during active infection, Seattle patients were then followed longitudinally. This sequence was found in a man between 60 and 75 years old with COVID-19, enrolled during active disease. The sequenced sample consisted of peripheral blood.

The CDR3 DNA reads as TGTGCCAGCACCTTAGGGGGCGGGGGCGTAGGCTACAATGAGCAGTTCTTC. Amino acids: CASTLGGGGVGYNEQFF. The V and J genes are TRBV7-2 and TRBJ2-1; D is tentatively TRBD1 or TRBD2 (7 bases each). Per the germline V gene, CDR1 is SGHTA and CDR2 is FQGNSA. The CDR3 runs 17 residues.